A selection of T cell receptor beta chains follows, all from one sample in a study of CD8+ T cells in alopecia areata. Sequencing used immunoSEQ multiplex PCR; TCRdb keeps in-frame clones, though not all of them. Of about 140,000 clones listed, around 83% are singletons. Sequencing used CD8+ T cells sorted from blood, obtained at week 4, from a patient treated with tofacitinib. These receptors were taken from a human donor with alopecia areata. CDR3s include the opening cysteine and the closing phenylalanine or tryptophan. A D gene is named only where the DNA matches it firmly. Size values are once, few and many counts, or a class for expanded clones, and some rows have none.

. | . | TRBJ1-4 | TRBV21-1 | CASSKGKAVGVNEKLFF | TGTGCCAGCAGCAAAGGAAAGGCGGTCGGAGTTAATGAAAAACTGTTTTTT
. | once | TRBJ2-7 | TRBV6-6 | CASMLEGVGVEQYF | TGTGCCAGCATGTTAGAGGGGGTTGGGGTCGAGCAGTACTTC
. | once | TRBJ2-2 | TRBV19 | CASSIVGEWSTGELFF | TGTGCCAGTAGTATAGTCGGGGAGTGGAGCACCGGGGAGCTGTTTTTT
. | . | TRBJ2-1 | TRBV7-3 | CASSSDSASYNEQFF | TGTGCCAGCAGCTCGGACTCTGCCTCCTACAATGAGCAGTTCTTC
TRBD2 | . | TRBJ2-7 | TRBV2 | CASIGGRAYEQYF | TGTGCCAGCATAGGCGGGAGAGCCTACGAGCAGTACTTC
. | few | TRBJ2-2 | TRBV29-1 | CSVVEAGGTGELFF | TGCAGCGTTGTGGAGGCCGGTGGGACCGGGGAGCTGTTTTTT
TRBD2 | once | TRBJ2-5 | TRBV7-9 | CASRKTSGRARETQYF | TGTGCCAGCAGAAAAACTAGCGGGAGGGCCAGAGAGACCCAGTACTTC
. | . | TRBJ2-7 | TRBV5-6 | CASSLGRTAYEQYF | TGTGCCAGCAGCTTGGGCAGGACGGCCTACGAGCAGTACTTC
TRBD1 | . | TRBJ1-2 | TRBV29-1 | CSVELTGNGYTF | TGCAGCGTTGAATTGACAGGGAATGGCTACACCTTC
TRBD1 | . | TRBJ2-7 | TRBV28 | CASRMTGGVHEQYF | TGTGCCAGCAGGATGACAGGGGGAGTACACGAGCAGTACTTC
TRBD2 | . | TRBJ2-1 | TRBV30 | CAWSGGASYNEQFF | TGTGCCTGGAGCGGGGGGGCATCGTACAATGAGCAGTTCTTC
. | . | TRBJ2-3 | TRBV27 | CASSLIGVGTDTQYF | TGTGCCAGCAGTTTAATTGGGGTTGGGACAGATACGCAGTATTTT
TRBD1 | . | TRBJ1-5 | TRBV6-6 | CASSWDRERPQHF | TGTGCCAGCAGTTGGGACAGGGAACGGCCCCAGCATTTT
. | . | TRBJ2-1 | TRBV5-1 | CASSLGAFEGQFF | TGCGCCAGCAGCTTGGGGGCCTTTGAGGGGCAGTTCTTC
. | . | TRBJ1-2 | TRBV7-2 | CASSHISGAEGYTF | TGTGCCAGCAGCCACATATCGGGGGCAGAAGGCTACACCTTC
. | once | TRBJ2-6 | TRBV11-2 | CASTLSGANVLTF | TGTGCCAGCACCCTCTCTGGGGCCAACGTCCTGACTTTC
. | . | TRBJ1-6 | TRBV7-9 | CASSSQRDLRSPLHF | TGTGCCAGCAGCTCCCAACGGGACTTGCGTTCACCCCTCCACTTT
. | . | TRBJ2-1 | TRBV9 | CASSITLSLYNEQFF | TGTGCCAGCAGCATCACCCTTTCTCTGTACAATGAGCAGTTCTTC
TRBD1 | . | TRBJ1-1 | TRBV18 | CASSPWDRTMNTEAFF | TGTGCCAGCTCACCATGGGACAGGACAATGAACACTGAAGCTTTCTTT
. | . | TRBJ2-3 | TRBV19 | CASSISGRHTDTQYF | TGTGCCAGTAGTATTTCCGGGAGACACACAGATACGCAGTATTTT
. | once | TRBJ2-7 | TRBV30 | CAWTEPGHRYEQYF | TGTGCCTGGACTGAACCGGGACACCGCTACGAGCAGTACTTC
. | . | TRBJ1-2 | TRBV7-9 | CASSVGGTPQNDYGYTF | TGTGCCAGCAGCGTGGGGGGAACCCCTCAAAATGACTATGGCTACACCTTC
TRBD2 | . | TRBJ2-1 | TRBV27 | CASSRAGGSSYNEQFF | TGTGCCAGCAGTAGAGCGGGGGGGAGCTCCTACAATGAGCAGTTCTTC
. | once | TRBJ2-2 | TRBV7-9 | CASSLVPGELFF | TGTGCCAGCAGCTTAGTTCCCGGGGAGCTGTTTTTT
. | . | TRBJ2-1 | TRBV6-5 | CASSYGASPPNEQFF | TGTGCCAGCAGTTACGGGGCTAGCCCACCCAATGAGCAGTTCTTC
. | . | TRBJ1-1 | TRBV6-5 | CASSYSSNTEAFF | TGTGCCAGCAGTTACTCGAGTAACACTGAAGCTTTCTTT
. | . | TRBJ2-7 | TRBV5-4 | CASSSGTGSYEQYF | TGTGCCAGCAGCTCCGGGACGGGGTCCTACGAGCAGTACTTC
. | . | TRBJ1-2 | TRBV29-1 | CSVDQGNYGYTF | TGCAGCGTTGACCAGGGTAACTATGGCTACACCTTC
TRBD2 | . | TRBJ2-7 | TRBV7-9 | CASIPPGGSSYEQYF | TGTGCCAGCATCCCCCCGGGGGGGTCCTCCTACGAGCAGTACTTC
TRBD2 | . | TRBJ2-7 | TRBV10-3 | CAISEPGGAEDEQYF | TGTGCCATCAGTGAGCCCGGGGGGGCCGAGGACGAGCAGTACTTC
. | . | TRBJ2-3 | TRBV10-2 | CASSEDYTQYF | TGCGCCAGCAGTGAGGACTATACGCAGTATTTT
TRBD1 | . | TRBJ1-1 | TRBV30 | CAWSPGGTEAFF | TGTGCCTGGAGTCCAGGGGGAACTGAAGCTTTCTTT
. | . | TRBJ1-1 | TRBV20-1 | CSARGRNEAFF | TGCAGTGCTCGGGGGCGGAATGAAGCTTTCTTT
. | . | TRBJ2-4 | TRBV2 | CASTSSGRNKKIF | TGTGCCAGCACCTCTAGTGGGAGGAACAAGAAAATCTTC
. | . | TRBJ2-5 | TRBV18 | CASSSRLVSGETQYF | TGTGCCAGCTCATCCAGACTAGTTTCGGGAGAGACCCAGTACTTC
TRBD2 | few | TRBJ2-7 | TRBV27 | CASSPGMAGTSGSYEQYF | TGTGCCAGCAGTCCTGGGATGGCCGGGACTAGCGGGAGCTACGAGCAGTACTTC
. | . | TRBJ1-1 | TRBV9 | CASSVEAGMNTEAFF | TGTGCCAGCAGCGTAGAGGCAGGCATGAACACTGAAGCTTTCTTT
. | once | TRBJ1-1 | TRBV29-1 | CSTKPGQENTEAFF | TGCAGCACTAAACCGGGACAAGAGAACACTGAAGCTTTCTTT
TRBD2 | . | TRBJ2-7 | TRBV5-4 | CASSPLGLAGGGRSYEQYF | TGTGCCAGCAGCCCGCTCGGGCTAGCGGGAGGCGGAAGGTCCTACGAGCAGTACTTC
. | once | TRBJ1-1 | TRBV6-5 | CASSYGGMNTEAFF | TGTGCCAGCAGTTATGGAGGGATGAACACTGAAGCTTTCTTT
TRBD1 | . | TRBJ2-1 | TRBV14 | CASSRTGGGEQFF | TGTGCCAGCAGCCGAACAGGGGGTGGTGAGCAGTTCTTC
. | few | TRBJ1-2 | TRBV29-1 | CSVEGGTSFYGYTF | TGCAGCGTTGAGGGTGGGACGTCTTTTTATGGCTACACCTTC
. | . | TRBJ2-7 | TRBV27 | CASSFRGNYEQYF | TGTGCCAGCAGTTTTAGGGGGAACTACGAGCAGTACTTC
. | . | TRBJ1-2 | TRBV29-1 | CSVDVGATGYTF | TGCAGCGTTGACGTAGGAGCGACTGGCTACACCTTC
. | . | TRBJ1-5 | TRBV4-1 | CASSQGGVGGSNQPQHF | TGCGCCAGCAGCCAAGGGGGGGTAGGGGGTAGCAATCAGCCCCAGCATTTT